Here is one T cell receptor (beta chain) with its context. The data stem from a study of blood T cell repertoires in COVID-19. Overall study context: The analysed material was cDNA or gDNA that came from T cells, B-cell-depleted T cells, or PBMCs.

The authors' processing: By means of reference gene primer amplification, nucleated cell counts were estimated. The repertoire was sequenced with immunoSEQ multiplex PCR; TCRdb's copy has only in-frame clones and lacks some. V, J and clone size are taken as reported in that table, and D and trimming were inferred from the DNA itself. The sample yields roughly 520,000 clones, roughly 90% seen once. Germline V gene data show CDR1 as SEHNR and CDR2 as FQNEAQ (reference sequence). V lost 2 bases and J lost 10, with 9 bases in between. This CDR3 region has 12 residues. Ages ranged from about 18 to 89 years, with residence in around 24 US areas. Donors were grouped by their self-reported clinical history.

This rearrangement joins TRBV7-9 to TRBJ2-1, with D perhaps matching TRBD2 (5 bases). This clonotype was sampled from a woman in her thirties or forties who had recovered from COVID-19. Sequences were obtained from PBMCs or T cells enriched from blood (not recorded which). The CDR3 is CASSLSGEEQFF. The CDR3 nucleotides read TGTGCCAGCAGCTTATCTGGGGAGGAGCAGTTCTTC.